Shown below are 30 T cell receptor beta chains from a single sample sequenced in a study of shared clonotypes between healthy human individuals (dated by TCRdb to about 2020). The library relied on the immunoSEQ multiplex PCR assay. The clones in this table, taken by TCRdb from immuneACCESS, are in-frame only. Not every clone is retained; where verified, under half of the shortfall comes from an unresolved V gene, and the cause of the rest is unknown. The sample table lists hundreds of thousands of clones, over 95% of them with a count of one. Together, the top ten hold around 0.11% of the sample. CD8 naive samples were obtained by positive selection for CCR7 among CD45RO-negative cells, yielding a CD45RA+CCR7+ population from which TemRA cells were excluded. Source material: naive CD8+ T cells sorted from blood. Taken with the paper, the label for cell subset or site translates to: CD45RA+CCR7+. These receptors were obtained from a woman aged 30 to 39 in good health.

This chain uses TRBV11-2 with TRBJ1-5; D not resolved. Looked up from germline, CDR1 is SGHAT and CDR2 is FQNNGV. Trimming pared 1 base from V and 1 base from J, leaving 11 bases between. This CDR3 is 16 amino acids long. CDR3 sequence (DNA): TGTGCCAGCAGCTTAGTCAAGGGATGGAGCAATCAGCCCCAGCATTTT. As protein: CASSLVKGWSNQPQHF.

Comments on this clone: The same CDR3 also results from other DNA sequences found in this sample. The V gene is TRBV9, the J gene TRBJ1-5, with D hard to call. Germline V gene sequence: CDR1 SGDLS, CDR2 YYNGEE. V lost 5 bases, J lost 2 bases, and 5 bases lay in between. The CDR3 is made up of 12 amino acids. This chain's CDR3 is CASSRGNQPQHF. CDR3 nucleotide sequence: TGTGCCAGCAGTCGGGGCAATCAGCCCCAGCATTTT.

The DNA for the CDR3 is TGTGCCAGCAGCCAAGGATTTTACAATGAGCAGTTCTTC. It specifies CASSQGFYNEQFF. The chain carries TRBV14 and TRBJ2-1; no clear D gene. Germline-derived CDR1 and CDR2 are SGHDN and FVKESK. Trimming shortened V by 1 base and J by 4 bases, and 5 bases separated the two germline ends. The CDR3 is made up of 13 amino acids.

This sequence joins TRBV4-2 and TRBJ2-7; the D gene is possibly TRBD2 (6 bases). Germline CDR1 and CDR2: LGHNA and YNFKEQ. This CDR3 contains 16 residues. The V gene lost 2 bases and the J gene lost 3 bases, with 17 bases spanning the gap. The CDR3 nucleotides are TGTGCCAGCAGCCAACTTTTGGGGGAGGAAAACTACGAGCAGTACTTC. Translating gives CASSQLLGEENYEQYF.

The V call is TRBV5-1, the J call TRBJ2-1, with 11 bases lining up with TRBD2. In germline, CDR1 is SGHRS, CDR2 YFSETQ. The ends lost 0 bases at V and 8 bases at J; junction bases unmatched: 4. The CDR3 is made up of 15 amino acids. The CDR3 reads CASSLVSSGGYEQFF. DNA of the CDR3: TGCGCCAGCAGCTTGGTTTCTAGCGGGGGGTATGAGCAGTTCTTC.

The gene calls are TRBV4-2 and TRBJ1-4; D remains ambiguous. Trimming took 1 base from V and 8 from J, leaving 11 bases between them. This CDR3 comprises 14 residues. Germline-derived CDR1 and CDR2 are LGHNA and YNFKEQ. CDR3 bases: TGTGCCAGCAGCCAAGTGGGAGGAGGGGAAAAACTGTTTTTT. Its translation is CASSQVGGGEKLFF.

V gene TRBV14 combines with J gene TRBJ2-3; the D gene could be TRBD1 or TRBD2 (6 bases each). The CDR3 is made up of 19 amino acids. Germline values: CDR1 SGHDN, CDR2 FVKESK. Trimming pared 0 bases from V and 0 bases from J, leaving 19 bases between. The CDR3 DNA sequence: TGTGCCAGCAGCCAAGACTGGTTAGGAGGGACACCGAGCACAGATACGCAGTATTTT. Translated, it gives CASSQDWLGGTPSTDTQYF. The variable domain in full, with the rest retrieved from reference TRBV14 and TRBJ2-3, is EAGVTQFPSHSVIEKGQTVTLRCDPISGHDNLYWYRRVMGKEIKFLLHFVKESKQDESGMPNNRFLAERTGGTYSTLKVQPAELEDSGVYFCASSQDWLGGTPSTDTQYFGPGTRLTVL.

CDR3 region: CASSLRQADQPQHF. For the CDR3, the DNA is TGTGCCAGCAGTTTACGACAGGCGGATCAGCCCCAGCATTTT. The chain recombines TRBV27 with TRBJ1-5; tentatively, D is TRBD1 (6 bases). The V end was cut by 2 bases, the J end by 5 bases, with 10 bases between. There are 14 residues in the CDR3. The V gene's germline CDR1 is MNHEY and CDR2 SMNVEV (reference sequence).

The chain carries TRBV28 and TRBJ1-3; no definite D call. Germline assignment: CDR1 MDHEN and CDR2 SYDVKM. The V end lost 4 bases, the J end lost 10 bases, and 5 bases lay between the germline ends. The CDR3 is 10 residues long. The CDR3 reads CASSSNTIYF. CDR3 coding DNA: TGTGCCAGCAGTTCTAATACCATATATTTT.

The chain links TRBV7-8 to TRBJ2-2; TRBD1 matches at 7 bases. Trimming took 3 bases from V and 2 from J; bases not matched to a gene: 3. Germline CDR1 reads SGHVS; CDR2 reads FQNEAQ. CDR3 length: 15 residues. The DNA of the CDR3 is TGTGCCAGCAGCTTGGGACAGCCCAACACCGGGGAGCTGTTTTTT. The encoded protein is CASSLGQPNTGELFF.

The chain links TRBV5-1 to TRBJ2-2; 9 bases fit TRBD2. V shed 2 bases and J 6 bases; nucleotides not matched to a gene: 5. CDR1 SGHRS and CDR2 YFSETQ come from the germline V gene. This CDR3 is built from 15 residues. CDR3 amino acids: CASSFSGRSAGELFF. As DNA, the CDR3 is TGCGCCAGCAGCTTTAGCGGGAGATCTGCCGGGGAGCTGTTTTTT.

This clone was seen once. This chain connects TRBV27 to TRBJ2-7, with D maybe TRBD2 (7 bases). This CDR3 is built from 13 residues. The V and J ends lost 5 bases and 8 bases respectively, with 16 bases between them. Germline CDR1 is MNHEY and CDR2 is SMNVEV (reference sequence). CDR3 sequence (DNA): TGTGCCAGCAGTAGGGGGGGCGCGTTCCAGCAGTACTTC. Translated: CASSRGGAFQQYF.

Only one count was recorded for this clone. The V call is TRBV27, the J call TRBJ2-2; D unclear. V dropped 3 bases and J dropped 7 bases, with 21 bases sitting between them. The CDR3 is 17 residues long. Looked up from germline, CDR1 is MNHEY and CDR2 is SMNVEV (reference sequence). The CDR3 protein is CASSFSYFRHGHGELFF. Here the CDR3 DNA reads TGTGCCAGCAGTTTTTCTTACTTTAGACACGGCCACGGGGAGCTGTTTTTT.

The rearrangement joins TRBV27 to TRBJ2-7; D is undetermined. The CDR3 is 14 amino acids. Germline V gene sequence: CDR1 MNHEY, CDR2 SMNVEV (reference sequence). Deletions cut 3 bases from V and 6 bases from J, with 15 bases between. The CDR3 reads CASSLKITPREQYF. CDR3 in DNA: TGTGCCAGCAGTTTGAAAATTACGCCTCGCGAGCAGTACTTC.

This chain connects TRBV2 to TRBJ2-2, with TRBD1 matching over 8 bases. Germline-derived CDR1 and CDR2 are SNHLY and FYNNEI. CDR3 size: 13 residues. The J segment lost 11 bases and the V segment lost 0 bases, leaving 2 bases of the junction unmatched. CDR3 nucleotides: TGTGCCAGCAGTGAAGCAGGACAGGGTGAGCTGTTTTTT. It encodes CASSEAGQGELFF.

This clone appeared once. V gene TRBV5-6 combines with J gene TRBJ1-2; 11 bases are a match to TRBD1. The V segment lost 4 bases and the J segment 8 bases; nucleotides outside the gene matches: 7. The CDR3 consists of 14 residues. Germline V CDR1 and CDR2: SGHDT, YYEEEE. This chain's CDR3 is CASSPGQGAKGYTF. The CDR3 region has the DNA TGTGCCAGCAGCCCCGGACAGGGGGCGAAGGGCTACACCTTC.

This rearrangement joins TRBV27 to TRBJ2-2; D is ambiguous. V was clipped by 0 bases and J by 1 base, with 3 bases between them. The germline gives CDR1 MNHEY, CDR2 SMNVEV (reference sequence). This CDR3 comprises 14 residues. CDR3 coding DNA: TGTGCCAGCAGTTTATCGGTGAACACCGGGGAGCTGTTTTTT. Translated: CASSLSVNTGELFF.

The DNA for the CDR3 is TGTGCCGGGGGGACGACCGGGTCCAATGAGCAGTTCTTC. Encoded protein: CAGGTTGSNEQFF. The V call is TRBV28, the J call TRBJ2-1, with D possibly matching TRBD2 (6 bases). This CDR3 has 13 amino acids. Germline CDR1 reads MDHEN; CDR2 reads SYDVKM. V was shortened by 11 bases and J by 6 bases, with 17 bases between the two germline ends.

The chain links TRBV9 to TRBJ1-1; unclear D gene. The V end was cut by 0 bases, the J end by 0 bases, with 3 bases between. Germline V gene data show CDR1 as SGDLS and CDR2 as YYNGEE. The CDR3 has 13 residues. CDR3 bases: TGTGCCAGCAGCGTAGTAGTGAACACTGAAGCTTTCTTT. This codes for CASSVVVNTEAFF.

The chain uses TRBV30 and TRBJ2-7; D assignment may be TRBD1 or TRBD2 (5 bases each). From germline, CDR1 is GTSNPN and CDR2 SVGIG (reference sequence). Trimming took off 0 bases at V and 5 bases at J, with 11 bases between the two ends. The CDR3 is 13 amino acids. CDR3 sequence (DNA): TGTGCCTGGAGTGTAATGGGGGTTGACGAGCAGTACTTC. It codes for CAWSVMGVDEQYF.

The rearrangement joins TRBV27 to TRBJ2-6; 9 bases agree with TRBD1. The J segment lost 4 bases and the V segment lost 6 bases, leaving 10 bases of the junction unmatched. CDR3 length: 17 residues. The V gene's germline CDR1 is MNHEY and CDR2 SMNVEV (reference sequence). The CDR3 bases are TGTGCCAGCAGGGACAGGGGCGCCACTTCGGGGGCCAACGTCCTGACTTTC. It translates to CASRDRGATSGANVLTF.

This clone was observed a single time. The chain employs TRBV9 and TRBJ2-2; possible D gene TRBD2, 6 bases. This CDR3 is built from 16 residues. The V and J ends lost 0 bases and 0 bases respectively, with 9 bases between them. CDR1 is SGDLS, CDR2 YYNGEE, per germline. The CDR3 is CASSVVEGANTGELFF. The CDR3 DNA reads TGTGCCAGCAGCGTAGTGGAGGGCGCGAACACCGGGGAGCTGTTTTTT.

The chain's CDR3 is CASSPGLGFGKPQHF. The CDR3 region has the DNA TGTGCCAGCAGTCCGGGACTGGGGTTTGGGAAGCCCCAGCATTTT. The rearrangement links TRBV27 to TRBJ1-5, with TRBD1 as a possible D gene (5 bases). V was cut by 5 bases and J by 8 bases, with 19 bases left in between. Germline CDR1 reads MNHEY; CDR2 reads SMNVEV (reference sequence). The CDR3 is 15 residues long.

The sample holds one count of this clone. This chain connects TRBV23-1 to TRBJ2-7, with 10 nucleotides matching TRBD1. TRBV23-1 is recorded as an ORF, its role being uncertain. V was pared by 3 bases and J by 5 bases, with 4 bases of the junction left unmatched. The CDR3 contains 14 residues. The CDR3 region is CASSHSDRGDEQYF. In nucleotides, the CDR3 is TGCGCCAGCAGTCATTCGGACAGGGGGGACGAGCAGTACTTC.

The V call is TRBV28, the J call TRBJ1-2; D call uncertain. The CDR3 runs to 14 residues. The germline V and J ends were trimmed by 2 bases and 0 bases, with 7 bases remaining between them. Germline V gene data show CDR1 as MDHEN and CDR2 as SYDVKM. CDR3: CASSLKGTNYGYTF. CDR3 nucleotides: TGTGCCAGCAGTTTAAAAGGGACTAACTATGGCTACACCTTC.

The rearrangement links TRBV28 to TRBJ2-3; 9 bases agree with TRBD2. The CDR3 is 17 residues long. Looked up from germline, CDR1 is MDHEN and CDR2 is SYDVKM. V lost 6 bases and J lost 4; bases outside the gene matches: 14. The CDR3 is CASRGLASYLAADTQYF. For the CDR3, the DNA is TGTGCCAGCAGAGGACTAGCGAGCTACCTCGCGGCAGATACGCAGTATTTT.

This chain uses TRBV5-1 with TRBJ2-1, with 9 bases aligning to TRBD1. The CDR3 runs 15 residues. The germline CDR1 and CDR2 sequences are SGHRS and YFSETQ. V shed 1 base and J 7 bases; nucleotides not matched to a gene: 6. The CDR3: CASSLRQGVANEQFF. The CDR3 DNA is TGCGCCAGCAGCTTGCGACAGGGGGTAGCGAATGAGCAGTTCTTC.

V and J are TRBV5-4 and TRBJ2-3; TRBD2 agrees at 7 bases. The CDR3 is 15 amino acids. Germline-derived CDR1 and CDR2 are SGHNT and YYREEE (reference sequence). The junction had 12 bases not matched to a gene; V was cut back by 5 bases and J by 6 bases. The CDR3: CASRDLAAAGDTQYF. For the CDR3, the DNA is TGTGCCAGCAGGGACCTAGCGGCTGCGGGGGATACGCAGTATTTT. Full variable domain (remainder filled in from reference TRBV5-4 and TRBJ2-3): ETGVTQSPTHLIKTRGQQVTLRCSSQSGHNTVSWYQQALGQGPQFIFQYYREEENGRGNFPPRFSGLQFPNYSSELNVNALELDDSALYLCASRDLAAAGDTQYFGPGTRLTVL.

The V gene is TRBV6-5, the J gene TRBJ2-1; D may match TRBD1 or TRBD2 (5 bases each). Trimming removed 6 bases from V and 5 bases from J, with 11 bases in between. This CDR3 spans 13 amino acids. Per the germline V gene, CDR1 is MNHEY and CDR2 is SVGAGI. The CDR3 loop reads CASRPGTHNEQFF. CDR3 DNA sequence: TGTGCCAGCAGGCCCGGGACCCACAATGAGCAGTTCTTC.

J is TRBJ2-3 and V is TRBV29-1; 7 nucleotides align to TRBD1. V shed 3 bases and J 1 base; nucleotides not matched to a gene: 10. Germline CDR1 reads SQVTM; CDR2 reads ANQGSEA. The CDR3 spans 16 residues. DNA of the CDR3: TGCAGCGTTGACGTCCCAGGGGGTATCCGCACAGATACGCAGTATTTT. Its translation: CSVDVPGGIRTDTQYF.